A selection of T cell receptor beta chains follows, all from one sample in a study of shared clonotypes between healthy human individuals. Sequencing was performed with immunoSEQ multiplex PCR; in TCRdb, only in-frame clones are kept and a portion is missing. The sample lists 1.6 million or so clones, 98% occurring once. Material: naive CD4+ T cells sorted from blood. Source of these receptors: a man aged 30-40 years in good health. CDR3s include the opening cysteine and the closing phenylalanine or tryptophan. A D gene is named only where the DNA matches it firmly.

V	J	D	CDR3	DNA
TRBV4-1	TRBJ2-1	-	CASSQGIVGGNEQFF	TGCGCCAGCAGCCAAGGGATCGTAGGGGGCAATGAGCAGTTCTTC
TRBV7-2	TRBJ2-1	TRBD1	CASSLAVAGGSYEQFF	TGTGCCAGCAGCTTAGCTGTGGCAGGGGGTAGCTATGAGCAGTTCTTC
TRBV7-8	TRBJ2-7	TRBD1	CASSAIGQGSYEQYF	TGTGCCAGCAGCGCTATCGGACAGGGGAGTTACGAGCAGTACTTC
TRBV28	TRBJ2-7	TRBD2	CASSISSGLAGIDEQYF	TGTGCCAGCAGTATCTCCTCAGGGCTAGCGGGTATAGACGAGCAGTACTTC
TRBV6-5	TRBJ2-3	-	CASTQGGSSDTQYF	TGTGCCAGCACCCAAGGGGGGTCATCAGATACGCAGTATTTT
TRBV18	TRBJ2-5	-	CASSPVGGETQYF	TGTGCCAGCTCACCTGTTGGCGGCGAGACCCAGTACTTC
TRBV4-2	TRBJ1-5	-	CASSQAQGDGNQPQHF	TGTGCCAGCAGCCAAGCCCAGGGCGATGGCAATCAGCCCCAGCATTTT
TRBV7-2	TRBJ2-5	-	CASTTFGQAMWTQYF	TGTGCCAGCACTACGTTCGGGCAGGCGATGTGGACCCAGTACTTC
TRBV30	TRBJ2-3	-	CAWRQGQSTDTQYF	TGTGCCTGGAGGCAGGGACAATCCACAGATACGCAGTATTTT
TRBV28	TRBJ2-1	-	CASSALGFSSYNEQFF	TGTGCCAGCAGTGCACTAGGTTTCAGCTCCTACAATGAGCAGTTCTTC
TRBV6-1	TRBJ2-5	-	CASSETRETQYF	TGTGCCAGCAGTGAAACAAGGGAGACCCAGTACTTC
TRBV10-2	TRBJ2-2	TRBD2	CASIGNPGLAGHGELFF	TGCGCCAGCATTGGAAACCCGGGACTAGCGGGACACGGGGAGCTGTTTTTT
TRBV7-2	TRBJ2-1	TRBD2	CASSSRLAGGGGEQFF	TGTGCCAGCAGCTCGAGACTAGCGGGAGGTGGGGGCGAGCAGTTCTTC
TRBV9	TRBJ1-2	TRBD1	CASSRQGAEYGYTF	TGTGCCAGCAGCCGACAGGGTGCGGAGTATGGCTACACCTTC
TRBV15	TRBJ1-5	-	CATSRDRAAGNQPQHF	TGTGCCACCAGCAGAGATCGGGCAGCGGGCAATCAGCCCCAGCATTTT
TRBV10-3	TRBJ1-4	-	CAISAGGKLFF	TGTGCCATCAGTGCGGGGGGGAAACTGTTTTTT
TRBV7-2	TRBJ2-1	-	CASSLYSGYEQFF	TGTGCCAGCAGCCTATATAGTGGCTATGAGCAGTTCTTC
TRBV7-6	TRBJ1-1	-	CASSLTRAGEGNTEAFF	TGTGCCAGCAGCTTAACAAGGGCAGGGGAGGGGAACACTGAAGCTTTCTTT
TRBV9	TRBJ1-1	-	CASSVARAGTEAFF	TGTGCCAGCAGCGTAGCTAGGGCTGGCACTGAAGCTTTCTTT
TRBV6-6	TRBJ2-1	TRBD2	CASSYSGRALEQFF	TGTGCCAGCAGCTATAGCGGGAGGGCCTTAGAGCAGTTCTTC
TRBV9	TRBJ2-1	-	CASSVDDGSYNEQFF	TGTGCCAGCAGCGTAGATGATGGCTCCTACAATGAGCAGTTCTTC
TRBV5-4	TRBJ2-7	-	CASSLGSVGAGQYF	TGTGCCAGCAGCTTGGGCTCGGTAGGGGCCGGGCAGTACTTC